The sequence of this TCR beta chain was determined in a study of identical twins. This clonotype was seen many times. Each CDR3 protein gets one entry after TCRdb re-called the 5' RACE reads with MiXCR. Of fewer than 350,000 distinct CDR3 sequences in the sample, 6.5% to 9.5% were seen once. CDR3 length: 15 amino acids. CDR1 is MNHNS and CDR2 is SASEGT in the germline V gene. Trimming removed 5 bases at V and 0 bases at J, with 11 bases between. These data also formed part of another study, on yellow fever vaccine responses in identical twins.

Sequencing used memory (CD45RO+) T cells sorted from blood. The V call is TRBV6-1, the J call TRBJ1-5, with a weak D call TRBD1 (5 bases). The origin of this receptor is a woman under 30 in good health. CDR3 bases: TGTGCCAGCAGTCGACAGCGGACTAGCAATCAGCCCCAGCATTTT. This gives the protein CASSRQRTSNQPQHF.